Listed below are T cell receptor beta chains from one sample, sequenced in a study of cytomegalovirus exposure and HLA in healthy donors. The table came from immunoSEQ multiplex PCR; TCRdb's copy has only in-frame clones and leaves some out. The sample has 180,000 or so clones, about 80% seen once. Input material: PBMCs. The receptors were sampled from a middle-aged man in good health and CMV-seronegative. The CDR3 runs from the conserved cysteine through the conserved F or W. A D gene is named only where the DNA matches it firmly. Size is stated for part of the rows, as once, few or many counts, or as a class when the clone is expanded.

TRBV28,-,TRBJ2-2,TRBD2,TGTGCCAGCAGTTCCCGGGAGGGGCGCACCGGGGAGCTGTTTTTT,CASSSREGRTGELFF
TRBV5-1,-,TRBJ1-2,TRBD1,TGCGCCAGCAGCTTGGGACAGGGCAACTATGGCTACACCTTC,CASSLGQGNYGYTF
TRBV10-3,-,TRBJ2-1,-,TGTGCCATCAGTGAGTCGACGGGGGACCTGGAGCAGTTCTTC,CAISESTGDLEQFF
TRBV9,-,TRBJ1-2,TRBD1,TGTGCCAGCAGCGCCGGGACAGGCCCTAACTATGGCTACACCTTC,CASSAGTGPNYGYTF
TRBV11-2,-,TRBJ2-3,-,TGTGCCAGCAGCCTTAAACTAGCAGACAACACAGATACGCAGTATTTT,CASSLKLADNTDTQYF
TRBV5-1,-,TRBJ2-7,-,TGCGCCAGCAGCTTGGGGCAGGGGAGCTACGAGCAGTACTTC,CASSLGQGSYEQYF
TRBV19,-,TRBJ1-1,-,TGTGCCAGTAGTATGAATCGGTTCGGGGGTTCTCCGAACACTGAAGCTTTCTTT,CASSMNRFGGSPNTEAFF
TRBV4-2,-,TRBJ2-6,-,TGTGCCAGCAGCCAAGATGGGGAGGGGGCTGGGGCCAACGTCCTGACTTTC,CASSQDGEGAGANVLTF
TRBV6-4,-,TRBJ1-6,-,TGTGCCAGCAGTGAAGGACAGTTTCATTCACCCCTCCACTTT,CASSEGQFHSPLHF
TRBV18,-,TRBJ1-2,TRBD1,TGTGCCAGCTCACGGGACAGGCCGGACCTATATGGCTACACCTTC,CASSRDRPDLYGYTF
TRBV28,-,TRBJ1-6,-,TGTGCCAGCAGTTTAGGTGGCAGGGGTAATTCACCCCTCCACTTT,CASSLGGRGNSPLHF
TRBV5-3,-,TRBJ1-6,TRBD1,TGTGCCAGAAGCGGGACAGGAGGTTCGGTGACTTTAGGCTCCTATAATTCACCCCTCCACTTT,CARSGTGGSVTLGSYNSPLHF
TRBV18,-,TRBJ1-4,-,TGTGCCAGCTCACCAAGTCAGGGGCTTGCAACTAATGAAAAACTGTTTTTT,CASSPSQGLATNEKLFF
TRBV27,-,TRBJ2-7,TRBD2,TGTGCCAGCAGTTTATCGGGGACTAACGAGCAGTACTTC,CASSLSGTNEQYF
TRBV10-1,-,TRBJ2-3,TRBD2,TGCGCCAGCAGTGATGGATGGCTCTGCGGGAGGTTAGCAGATACGCAGTATTTT,CASSDGWLCGRLADTQYF
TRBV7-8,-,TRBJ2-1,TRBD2,TGTGCCAGCACCCCCCCGGTGGGGCTAGCGGGAGGGTACAATGAGCAGTTCTTC,CASTPPVGLAGGYNEQFF
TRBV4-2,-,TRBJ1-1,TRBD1,TGTGCCAGCAGCCAAGAGGACAGGGTGAGAGCTTTCTTT,CASSQEDRVRAFF
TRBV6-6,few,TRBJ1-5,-,TGTGCCAGCAGTTTAGACACCGATCAGCCCCAGCATTTT,CASSLDTDQPQHF
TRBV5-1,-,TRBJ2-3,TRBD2,TGCGCCAGCAGACCCGTGGGGGGGGTGGAGTATTTT,CASRPVGGVEYF
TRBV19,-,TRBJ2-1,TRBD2,TGTGCCAGTAGTATAGTAGTTGGGGCTAGCGGGCACGTACTCGATGAGCAGTTCTTC,CASSIVVGASGHVLDEQFF
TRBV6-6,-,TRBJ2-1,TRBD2,TGTGCCAGCAGTTACCCTAGCGGGAGTAGGTATGAGCAGTTCTTC,CASSYPSGSRYEQFF
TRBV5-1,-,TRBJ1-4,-,TGCGCCAGCAGCTTGGGCGGGGTAAGGGCTAATGAAAAACTGTTTTTT,CASSLGGVRANEKLFF
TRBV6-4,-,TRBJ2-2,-,TGTGCCAGCAGTGACTCGAACCGTAGTAGAGGGTCCGGGGAGCTGTTTTTT,CASSDSNRSRGSGELFF
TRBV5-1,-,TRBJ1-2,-,TGCGCCAGCAGCTTGGATACCAGGTTGGGGGCGGCCTATGGCTACACCTTC,CASSLDTRLGAAYGYTF
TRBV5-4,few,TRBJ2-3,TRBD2,TGTGCCAGCAGCTTGGAAACTAGCGGGGTTGGAGATACGCAGTATTTT,CASSLETSGVGDTQYF
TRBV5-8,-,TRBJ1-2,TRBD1,TGTGCCAGCAGCATGGACAGGGCCTATGGCTACACCTTC,CASSMDRAYGYTF
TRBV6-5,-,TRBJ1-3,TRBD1,TGTGCCAGCAGTTCCGACAGGGCCCCTGGAAACACCATATATTTT,CASSSDRAPGNTIYF
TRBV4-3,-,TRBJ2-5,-,TGCGCCAGCAGCCAAGGGCAGGGCAGGGTGGAGACCCAGTACTTC,CASSQGQGRVETQYF
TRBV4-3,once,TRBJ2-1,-,TGCGCCAGCAGCCAAGAGGGAGACTCCTACAATGAGCAGTTCTTC,CASSQEGDSYNEQFF
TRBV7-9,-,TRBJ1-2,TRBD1,TGTGCCAGCAGCTTGACCGGGACAGGGGGCCATGGCTACACCTTC,CASSLTGTGGHGYTF
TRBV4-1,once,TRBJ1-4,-,TGCGCCAGCAGCCCCCAGGGAAGTAGTGATGAAAAACTGTTTTTT,CASSPQGSSDEKLFF
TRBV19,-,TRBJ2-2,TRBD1,TGTGCCAGTAGTATACTCTCCTGGGGACAGGGGGCCACAAGAAACACCGGGGAGCTGTTTTTT,CASSILSWGQGATRNTGELFF
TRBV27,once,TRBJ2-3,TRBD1,TGTGCCAGCAGTATCGGGACAGGGGTCCAGGATACGCAGTATTTT,CASSIGTGVQDTQYF
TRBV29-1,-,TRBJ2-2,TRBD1,TGCAGCGCCATCCGGGCAGGGGGAGTCTCTGGGGAGCTGTTTTTT,CSAIRAGGVSGELFF
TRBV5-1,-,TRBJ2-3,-,TGCGCCAGCAGCTTCTTGGACAGCCCAGATACGCAGTATTTT,CASSFLDSPDTQYF
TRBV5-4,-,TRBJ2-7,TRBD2,TGTGCCAGCAGCTTGGTCCCTAGCGGGAGGCGGGTCGGATACGAGCAGTACTTC,CASSLVPSGRRVGYEQYF
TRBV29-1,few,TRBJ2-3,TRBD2,TGCAGCGGGGGACTAGCGGGAGAAGCTATTGTCACAGATACGCAGTATTTT,CSGGLAGEAIVTDTQYF
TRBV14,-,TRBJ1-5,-,TGTGCCAGCAGCCCGCGCAGGGACATTAGCAATCAGCCCCAGCATTTT,CASSPRRDISNQPQHF
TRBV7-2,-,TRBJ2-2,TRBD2,TGTGCCAGCAGCTTAAGGCTAGCGGGGGCGAACACCGGGGAGCTGTTTTTT,CASSLRLAGANTGELFF
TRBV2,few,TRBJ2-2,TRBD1,TGTGCCAGCAAAGGGACAGGATCGACCACCGGGGAGCTGTTTTTT,CASKGTGSTTGELFF
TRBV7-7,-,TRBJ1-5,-,TGTGCACCGGAATTCCGGGAGGGTCAGCCCCAGCATTTT,CAPEFREGQPQHF
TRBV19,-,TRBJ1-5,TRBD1,TGTGCCAGTAGTACCTGGGACAGGGGACAGCCCCAGCATTTT,CASSTWDRGQPQHF